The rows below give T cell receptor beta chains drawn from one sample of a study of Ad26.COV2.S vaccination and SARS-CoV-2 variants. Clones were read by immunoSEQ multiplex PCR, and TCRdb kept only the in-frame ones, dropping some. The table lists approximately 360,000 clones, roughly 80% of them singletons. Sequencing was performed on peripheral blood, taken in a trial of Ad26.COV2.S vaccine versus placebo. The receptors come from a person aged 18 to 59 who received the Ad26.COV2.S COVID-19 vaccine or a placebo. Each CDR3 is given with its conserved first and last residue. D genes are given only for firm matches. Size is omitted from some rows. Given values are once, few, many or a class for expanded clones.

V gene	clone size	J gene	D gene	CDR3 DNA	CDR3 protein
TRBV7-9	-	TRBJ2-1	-	TGTGCCAGCAGCTTAGAGGGTAGAACCTACAATGAGCAGTTCTTC	CASSLEGRTYNEQFF
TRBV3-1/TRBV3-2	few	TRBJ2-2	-	TGTGCCAGCAGCCAAGTGTGGCAGGGAAGTACCGGGGAGCTGTTTTTT	CASSQVWQGSTGELFF
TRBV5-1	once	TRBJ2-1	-	TGCGCCAGCAGCTCAGACAGTTACAATGAGCAGTTCTTC	CASSSDSYNEQFF
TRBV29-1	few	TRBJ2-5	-	TGCAGCGTTGAAGGTCTGGAGAGCCAAGAGACCCAGTACTTC	CSVEGLESQETQYF
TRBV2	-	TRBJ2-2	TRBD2	TGTGCCAGCAGTGCCAGCGGGGCGAACACCGGGGAGCTGTTTTTT	CASSASGANTGELFF
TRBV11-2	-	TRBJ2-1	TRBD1	TGTGCCAGCAGCTCCTACCGGGACAGGGGTTACGAGCAGTTCTTC	CASSSYRDRGYEQFF
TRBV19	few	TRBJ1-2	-	TGTGCCAGTAGTAACTATGGCTACACCTTC	CASSNYGYTF
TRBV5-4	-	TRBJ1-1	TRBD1	TGTGCCAGCAGCGGCGACAGGGCTGAAGCTTTCTTT	CASSGDRAEAFF
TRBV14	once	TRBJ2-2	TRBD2	TGTGCCAGCAGCCAAGAGTGGGAGGGCCTCACCGGGGAGCTGTTTTTT	CASSQEWEGLTGELFF
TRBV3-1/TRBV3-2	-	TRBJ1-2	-	TGTGCCAGCAGCCAAGGGCAGGGTCCCTACACCTTC	CASSQGQGPYTF
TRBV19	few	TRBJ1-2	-	TGTGCCAGTAGAGATTACTATGTTGGCTACACCTTC	CASRDYYVGYTF
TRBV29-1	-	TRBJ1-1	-	TGCAGCGTTGAAACGGGGCTGAACACTGAAGCTTTCTTT	CSVETGLNTEAFF
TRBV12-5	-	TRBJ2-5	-	TGTGCTAGTGGTTTGGGGCACGGGGGGACCCAGTACTTC	CASGLGHGGTQYF
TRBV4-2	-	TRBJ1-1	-	TGTGCCAGCAGCCAGCCCGTCGCTGACACTGAAGCTTTCTTT	CASSQPVADTEAFF
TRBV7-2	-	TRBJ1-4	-	TGTGCCAGCAGCTTAGCTGGGGAAGGAACTAATGAAAAACTGTTTTTT	CASSLAGEGTNEKLFF
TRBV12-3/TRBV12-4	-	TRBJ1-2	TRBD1	TGTGCCAGCAGGGGGACAGGGAACTATGGCTACACCTTC	CASRGTGNYGYTF
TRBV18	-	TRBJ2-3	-	TGTGCCAGCTCACCGACAGGAGTTAGCACAGATACGCAGTATTTT	CASSPTGVSTDTQYF
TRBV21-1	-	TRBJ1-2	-	TGTGCCAGCAGCAAAGCTGGCGGAGCTAACTATGGCTACACCTTC	CASSKAGGANYGYTF
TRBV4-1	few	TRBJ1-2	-	TGCGCCAGCAGGTCCCCGGGGAAAGGTGGCTATGGCTACACCTTC	CASRSPGKGGYGYTF
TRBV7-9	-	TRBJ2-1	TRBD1	TGTGCCAGCAGCCATCGGGACAGCTCCTACAATGAGCAGTTCTTC	CASSHRDSSYNEQFF
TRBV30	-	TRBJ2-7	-	TGTGCCTGGTCCTCCCTCCGTACGTACGAGCAGTACTTC	CAWSSLRTYEQYF
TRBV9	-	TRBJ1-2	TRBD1	TGTGCCAGCAGCCGACAACAGGACAGGGCGGGGGACTACACCTTC	CASSRQQDRAGDYTF
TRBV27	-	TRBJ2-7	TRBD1	TGTGCCAGCAGTCCCGTCCAGGGGGTCCCCTACGAGCAGTACTTC	CASSPVQGVPYEQYF
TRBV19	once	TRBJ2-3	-	TGTGCCAGTAGTATATTCGGTCCAGATACGCAGTATTTT	CASSIFGPDTQYF
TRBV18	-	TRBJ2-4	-	TGTGCCAGCTCCCCTAGTACGATAGCCAAAAACATTCAGTACTTC	CASSPSTIAKNIQYF
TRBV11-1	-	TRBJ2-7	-	TGTGCCAGCAGCTTAGGTGGTACGGGTATGGAGCAGTACTTC	CASSLGGTGMEQYF
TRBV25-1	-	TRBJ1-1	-	TGTGCCAGCAGTGAGACGGTTTCCGGGCTAGCTTTCTTT	CASSETVSGLAFF
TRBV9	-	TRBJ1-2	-	TGTGCCAGCAGCCAGGCCTCCTATGGCTACACCTTC	CASSQASYGYTF
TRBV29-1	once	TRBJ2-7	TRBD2	TGCAGCGTTGCACTGCGGGAGGCCTACGAGCAGTACTTC	CSVALREAYEQYF
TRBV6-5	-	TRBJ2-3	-	TGTGCCAGCCCCGGAGGGGCAGATACGCAGTATTTT	CASPGGADTQYF
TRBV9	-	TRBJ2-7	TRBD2	TGTGCCAGCAGCCCCCGAGCGGGAGGAAGCTACGAGCAGTACTTC	CASSPRAGGSYEQYF
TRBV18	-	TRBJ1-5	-	TGTGCCAGCCGAGTGGGGAATCAGCCCCAGCATTTT	CASRVGNQPQHF
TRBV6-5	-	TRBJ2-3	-	TGTGCCAGCAGGGATACTCTTACTACGCAGTATTTT	CASRDTLTTQYF
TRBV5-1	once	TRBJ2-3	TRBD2	TGCGCCAGCAGAGAGCGGGAGGGCCAGGGTGATACGCAGTATTTT	CASREREGQGDTQYF
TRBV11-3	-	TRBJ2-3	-	TGTGCCAGCAGCAACCGTGGAGAGTCTGATACGCAGTATTTT	CASSNRGESDTQYF
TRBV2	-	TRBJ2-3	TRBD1	TGTGCCAGCAGGACCGGGACAGGGTCAGATACGCAGTATTTT	CASRTGTGSDTQYF
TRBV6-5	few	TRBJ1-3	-	TGTGCCAGCAGCATGAGCATTATGCCTGGAAACACCATATATTTT	CASSMSIMPGNTIYF
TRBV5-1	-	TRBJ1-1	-	TGCGCCAGCAGCTTGGCCGGCGGCAACACTGAAGCTTTCTTT	CASSLAGGNTEAFF
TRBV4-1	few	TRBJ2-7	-	TGCGCCAGCAGCCCGGTTGGGGCGGCCGAGCAGTACTTC	CASSPVGAAEQYF
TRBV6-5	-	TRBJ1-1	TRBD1	TGTGAGACAGGGGGCACTGAAGCTTTCTTT	CETGGTEAFF
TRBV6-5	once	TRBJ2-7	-	TGTGCCAGCATCCGAGACAGGTCCTACGAGCAGTACTTC	CASIRDRSYEQYF
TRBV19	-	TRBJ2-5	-	TGTGCCAGTAGTATACCCGTACAGGGAGGGGAGACCCAGTACTTC	CASSIPVQGGETQYF
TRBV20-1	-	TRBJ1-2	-	TGCAGTGCTAGTACCCACCAGACGGGGAACTATGGCTACACCTTC	CSASTHQTGNYGYTF
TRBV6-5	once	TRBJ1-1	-	TGTGCCAGCAGCCGACTGGGGGAAGCTTTCTTT	CASSRLGEAFF